This passage covers 5 T cell receptor beta chains from one sample sequenced in a study of blood T cells in healthy people across ages. It was with a sample-barcoded 5' primer and a J-beta primer mix that a second PCR of about 6 to 11 cycles was run. TCRdb independently ran MiXCR on the 5' RACE reads; one entry per CDR3 protein. The data show nearly 800,000 distinct CDR3 sequences, approximately 60% seen once. The material sequenced was blood. Receptors originate from a man aged 35 to 55 in good health.

The table lists this clonotype with a few counts. This chain links TRBV4-1 with TRBJ2-7; TRBD2 might be the D (5 bases). Germline V gene lookup returns CDR1 MGHRA and CDR2 YSYEKL. This CDR3 spans 15 amino acids. V shed 2 bases and J shed 3 bases, with 14 bases lying between them. CDR3 protein: CASSQPGNQIYEQYF. Here the CDR3 DNA reads TGCGCCAGCAGCCAACCGGGAAATCAGATCTACGAGCAGTACTTC.

The chain carries TRBV20-1 and TRBJ2-4; D is possibly TRBD2 (5 bases). The DNA end favors TRBJ2-7, so the J call may be wrong. This CDR3 region has 15 residues. The V gene's germline CDR1 is DFQATT and CDR2 SNEGSKA (reference sequence). The CDR3 region has the DNA TGCAGTGCTAGAGGTCTCGCGGACTCGTCCTACGAGCAGTACTTC. Protein product: CSARGLADSSYEQYF.

About this clonotype itself: A read error is possible here, since a much larger clone lies one base away. The rearrangement links TRBV6-2 or TRBV6-3 to TRBJ2-1; the match to TRBD1 covers 8 bases. Per germline, CDR1 MNHEY and CDR2 SVGEGT. The CDR3 totals 12 residues. Trimming took 6 bases from V and 13 from J; bases not matched to a gene: 8. The CDR3 sequence: CASRTGEETQFF. In DNA, the CDR3 is TGTGCCAGCAGGACAGGGGAAGAGACCCAGTTCTTC.

The sample holds many counts of this clonotype. The J gene is TRBJ2-7, the V gene TRBV12-3 or TRBV12-4; no firm D call. There are 12 residues in the CDR3. Trimming shortened V by 5 bases and J by 0 bases, and 5 bases separated the two germline ends. The CDR3 is CASSRSSYEQYF. The CDR3 DNA is TGTGCCAGCAGTCGTAGCTCCTACGAGCAGTACTTC.

The chain carries TRBV20-1 and TRBJ2-3; D is uncertain. CDR1 is DFQATT, CDR2 SNEGSKA, per germline (reference sequence). The V end lost 0 bases, the J end lost 5 bases, and 12 bases lay between the germline ends. The CDR3 runs 14 residues. The CDR3 bases are TGCAGTGCTAGAGATTTGGCTCGTGGAGATACGCAGTATTTT. Protein sequence: CSARDLARGDTQYF.